The present T cell receptor beta chain was sequenced within a study of cytomegalovirus exposure and HLA in healthy donors. PCR involved 60 Vbeta and 13 Jbeta primers. Sequencing used immunoSEQ multiplex PCR; TCRdb keeps in-frame clones, though not all of them. In the table there are approximately 120,000 clones, 15% to 20% of which are singletons. In germline, CDR1 is MNHEY, CDR2 SVGAGI. V lost 2 bases, J lost 4 bases, and 4 bases stayed unmatched. This CDR3 contains 15 residues. Nominal health characterized the donors when sampled, though unrecorded immune exposures were likely. Sequenced material: PBMCs. The chain is built from TRBV6-5 and TRBJ2-3; 9 bases are a match to TRBD2. This clonotype was sampled from a female donor in good health and CMV-seropositive. CDR3: CASSYAGGHADTQYF. The CDR3, as DNA: TGTGCCAGCAGTTACGCGGGGGGGCATGCAGATACGCAGTATTTT.